The entry below describes one TCR beta chain. As processed by the authors: Amplification with reference gene primers provided the estimates of nucleated cell counts. Only in-frame clones appear in the TCRdb table, and some are missing; sequencing was by immunoSEQ multiplex PCR. D and trimming were read from the DNA, whereas the V and J calls and clone size are those reported in that table. This table has about 410,000 clones, around nine tenths appearing once. The data were taken from a study of blood T cell repertoires in COVID-19. Study-wide background: Collection of acute and convalescent COVID-19 samples took place in the United States, Italy and Spain. T cells, B-cell-depleted T cells, or PBMCs provided the cDNA or gDNA that served as material.

The Seattle site enrolled patients during active infection and followed them longitudinally. The sample was peripheral blood. The TCR was taken from a woman between 40 and 50 years old with COVID-19, enrolled during active disease.

CDR3 nucleotides: TGTGCCATCAGTGAGTCGACCGGGGGGGCCGCCAATGAGCAGTTCTTC. Its protein is CAISESTGGAANEQFF. The chain links TRBV10-3 to TRBJ2-1; 8 nucleotides agree with TRBD2. From germline, CDR1 is ENHRY and CDR2 SYGVKD. The CDR3 contains 16 residues. J gave up 6 bases and V 0 bases, and 7 bases lay outside the gene matches.